The entry that follows covers one T cell receptor beta chain sequence. Its specificity is not known. This entry belongs to a study of T cells after posttransplantation cyclophosphamide. Overall study findings and caveats: TRB overlap between skin or GI tissue T cells and blood was limited. Recipient CMV seropositivity and CMV reactivation strongly tracked TRB clonality. Later blood repertoires were often dominated by clones from the donor CD8+ memory compartment.

This table comes from immunoSEQ multiplex PCR, and its TCRdb copy is limited to in-frame clones, with some not included. The table lists around 66,000 clones, just over 90% of them singletons. Germline values: CDR1 SEHNR, CDR2 FQNEAQ (reference sequence). V was clipped by 4 bases and J by 5 bases; unmatched bases: 9. The CDR3 is made up of 15 amino acids. Specimen: PBMCs. The chain carries TRBV7-9 and TRBJ2-3; the match to TRBD2 covers 7 bases. This receptor was identified in a woman aged 25-40 years in good health and a related stem cell transplant donor. The DNA for the CDR3 is TGTGCCAGCAGCTCAATCGGGGGAGGGGAAGATACGCAGTATTTT. Translation gives CASSSIGGGEDTQYF.